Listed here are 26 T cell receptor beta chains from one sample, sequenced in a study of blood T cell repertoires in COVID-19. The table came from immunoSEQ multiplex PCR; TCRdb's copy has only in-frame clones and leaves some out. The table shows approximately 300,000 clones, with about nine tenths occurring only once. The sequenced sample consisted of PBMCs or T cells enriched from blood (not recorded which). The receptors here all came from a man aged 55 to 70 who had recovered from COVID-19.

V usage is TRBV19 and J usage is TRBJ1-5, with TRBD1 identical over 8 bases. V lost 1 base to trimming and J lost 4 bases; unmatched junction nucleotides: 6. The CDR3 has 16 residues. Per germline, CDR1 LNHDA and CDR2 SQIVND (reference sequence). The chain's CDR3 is CASSIGQGMWNQPQHF. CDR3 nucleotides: TGTGCCAGTAGTATAGGACAGGGGATGTGGAATCAGCCCCAGCATTTT.

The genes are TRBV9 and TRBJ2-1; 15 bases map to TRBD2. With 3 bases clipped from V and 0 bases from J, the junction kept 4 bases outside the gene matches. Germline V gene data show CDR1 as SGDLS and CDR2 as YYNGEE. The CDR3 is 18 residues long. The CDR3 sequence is CASSGGLAGGSSYNEQFF. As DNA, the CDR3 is TGTGCCAGCAGCGGAGGACTAGCGGGAGGGAGCTCCTACAATGAGCAGTTCTTC. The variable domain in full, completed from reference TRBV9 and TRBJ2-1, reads DSGVTQTPKHLITATGQRVTLRCSPRSGDLSVYWYQQSLDQGLQFLIQYYNGEERAKGNILERFSAQQFPDLHSELNLSSLELGDSALYFCASSGGLAGGSSYNEQFFGPGTRLTVL.

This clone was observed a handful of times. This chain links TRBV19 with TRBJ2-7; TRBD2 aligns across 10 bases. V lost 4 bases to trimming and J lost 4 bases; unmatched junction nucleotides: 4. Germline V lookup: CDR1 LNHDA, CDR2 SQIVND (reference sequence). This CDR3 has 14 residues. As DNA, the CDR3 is TGTGCCAGTAGTAAGCTAGCGGGGGTTTACGAGCAGTACTTC. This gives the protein CASSKLAGVYEQYF.

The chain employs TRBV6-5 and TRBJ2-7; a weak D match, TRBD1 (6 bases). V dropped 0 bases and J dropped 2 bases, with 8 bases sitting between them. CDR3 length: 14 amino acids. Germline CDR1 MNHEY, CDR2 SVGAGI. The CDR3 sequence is CASSYSGGPYEQYF. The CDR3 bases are TGTGCCAGCAGTTACTCTGGGGGCCCCTACGAGCAGTACTTC.

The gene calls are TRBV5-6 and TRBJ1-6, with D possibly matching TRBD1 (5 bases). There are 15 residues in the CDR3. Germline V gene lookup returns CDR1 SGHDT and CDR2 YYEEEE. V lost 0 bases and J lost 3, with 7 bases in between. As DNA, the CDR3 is TGTGCCAGCAGCTTGGCGGGGGGCTATAATTCACCCCTCCACTTT. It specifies CASSLAGGYNSPLHF.

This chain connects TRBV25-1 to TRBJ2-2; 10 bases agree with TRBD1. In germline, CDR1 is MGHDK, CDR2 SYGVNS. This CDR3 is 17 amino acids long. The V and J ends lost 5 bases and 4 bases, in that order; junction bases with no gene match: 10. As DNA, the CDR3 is TGTGCCAGCAGTCCAAGCACCGGGACAGGGGTCACCGGGGAGCTGTTTTTT. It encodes CASSPSTGTGVTGELFF.

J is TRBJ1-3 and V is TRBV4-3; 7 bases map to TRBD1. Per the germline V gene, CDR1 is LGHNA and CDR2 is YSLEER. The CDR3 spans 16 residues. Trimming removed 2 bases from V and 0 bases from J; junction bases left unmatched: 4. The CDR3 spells CASSQQDRSSGNTIYF. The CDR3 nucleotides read TGCGCCAGCAGCCAACAGGACAGGAGCTCTGGAAACACCATATATTTT.

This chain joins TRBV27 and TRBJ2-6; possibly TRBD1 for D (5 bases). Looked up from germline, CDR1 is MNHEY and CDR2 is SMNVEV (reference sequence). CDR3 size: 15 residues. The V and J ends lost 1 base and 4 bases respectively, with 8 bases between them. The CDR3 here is CASSLWGSGANVLTF. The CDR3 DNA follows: TGTGCCAGCAGTTTATGGGGCTCCGGGGCCAACGTCCTGACTTTC.

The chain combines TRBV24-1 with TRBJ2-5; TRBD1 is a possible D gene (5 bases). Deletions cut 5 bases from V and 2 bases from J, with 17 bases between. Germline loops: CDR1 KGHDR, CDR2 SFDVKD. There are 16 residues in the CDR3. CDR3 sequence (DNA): TGTGCCACCAGTGCCGTCTTCAAGGGGCTTCAAGAGACCCAGTACTTC. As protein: CATSAVFKGLQETQYF.

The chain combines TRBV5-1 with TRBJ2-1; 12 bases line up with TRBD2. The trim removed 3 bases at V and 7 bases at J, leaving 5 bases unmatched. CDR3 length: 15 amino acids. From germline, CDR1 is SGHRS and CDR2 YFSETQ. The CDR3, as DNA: TGCGCCAGCAGCTACTCTAGCGGGAGGGTGAATGAGCAGTTCTTC. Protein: CASSYSSGRVNEQFF. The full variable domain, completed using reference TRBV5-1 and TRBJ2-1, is KAGVTQTPRYLIKTRGQQVTLSCSPISGHRSVSWYQQTPGQGLQFLFEYFSETQRNKGNFPGRFSGRQFSNSRSEMNVSTLELGDSALYLCASSYSSGRVNEQFFGPGTRLTVL.

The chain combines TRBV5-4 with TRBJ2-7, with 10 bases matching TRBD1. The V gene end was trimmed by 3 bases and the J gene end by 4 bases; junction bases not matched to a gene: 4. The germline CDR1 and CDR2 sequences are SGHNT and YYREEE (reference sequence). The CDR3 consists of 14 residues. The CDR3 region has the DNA TGTGCCAGCAGCTCGACAGGGGGCAAGTACGAGCAGTACTTC. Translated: CASSSTGGKYEQYF.

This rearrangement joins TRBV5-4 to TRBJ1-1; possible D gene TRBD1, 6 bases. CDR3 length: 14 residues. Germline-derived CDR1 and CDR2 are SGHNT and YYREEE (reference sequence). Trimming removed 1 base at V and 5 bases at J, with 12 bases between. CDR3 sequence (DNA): TGTGCCAGCAGCTTGAGGCAGGGGTGGACTGAAGCTTTCTTT. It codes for CASSLRQGWTEAFF.

The CDR3 loop reads CASRPTSGRAYEQYF. Written as DNA, the CDR3 is TGTGCCAGCAGGCCTACTAGCGGGCGTGCCTACGAGCAGTACTTC. This chain links TRBV3-1 (or the pseudogene TRBV3-2) with TRBJ2-7; TRBD2 matches 9 bases. The length of the CDR3 is 15 residues. Germline CDR1 LGHDT, CDR2 YNNKEL (reference sequence). V dropped 6 bases and J dropped 2; count of bases not matched to a gene: 8.

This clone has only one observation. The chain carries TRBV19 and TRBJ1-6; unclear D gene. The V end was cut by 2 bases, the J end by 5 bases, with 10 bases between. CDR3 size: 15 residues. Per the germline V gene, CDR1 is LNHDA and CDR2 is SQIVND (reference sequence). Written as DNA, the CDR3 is TGTGCCAGTAGTATATCGGGGTGGGATAATTCACCCCTCCACTTT. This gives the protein CASSISGWDNSPLHF.

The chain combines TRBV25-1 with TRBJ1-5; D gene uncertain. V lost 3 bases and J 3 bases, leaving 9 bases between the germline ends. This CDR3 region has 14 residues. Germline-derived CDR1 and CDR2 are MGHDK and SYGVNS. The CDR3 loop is CASSDTRNNQPQHF. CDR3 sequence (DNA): TGTGCCAGCAGTGACACTCGTAACAATCAGCCCCAGCATTTT.

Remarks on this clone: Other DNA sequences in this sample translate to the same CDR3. The CDR3 is CASSIGGRNTGELFF. CDR3 DNA: TGTGCCAGTAGTATAGGTGGCAGAAACACCGGGGAGCTGTTTTTT. The chain carries TRBV19 and TRBJ2-2, with D hard to call. This CDR3 has 15 amino acids. Germline-derived CDR1 and CDR2 are LNHDA and SQIVND (reference sequence). V was shortened by 1 base and J by 2 bases, with 8 bases between the two germline ends.

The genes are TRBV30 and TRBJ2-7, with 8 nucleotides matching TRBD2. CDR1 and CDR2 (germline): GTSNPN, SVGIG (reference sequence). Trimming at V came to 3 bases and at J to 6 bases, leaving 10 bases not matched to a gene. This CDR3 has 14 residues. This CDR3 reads CAWRVLAGGLEQYF. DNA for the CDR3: TGTGCCTGGAGGGTTTTGGCGGGGGGCCTCGAGCAGTACTTC.

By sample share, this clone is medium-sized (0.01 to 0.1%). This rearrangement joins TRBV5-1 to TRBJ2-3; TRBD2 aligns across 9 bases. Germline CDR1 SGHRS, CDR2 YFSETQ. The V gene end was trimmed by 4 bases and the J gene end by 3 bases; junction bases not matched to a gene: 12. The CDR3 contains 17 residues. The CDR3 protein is CASSPRGSGSVTDTQYF. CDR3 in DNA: TGCGCCAGCAGCCCCCGGGGTAGCGGGAGTGTTACAGATACGCAGTATTTT.

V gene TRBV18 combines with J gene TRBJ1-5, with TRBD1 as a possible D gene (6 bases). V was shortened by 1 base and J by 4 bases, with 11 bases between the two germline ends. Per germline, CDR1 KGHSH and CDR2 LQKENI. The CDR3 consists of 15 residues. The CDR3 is CASSPRQGRNQPQHF. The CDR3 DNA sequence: TGTGCCAGCTCACCACGTCAGGGGCGGAATCAGCCCCAGCATTTT. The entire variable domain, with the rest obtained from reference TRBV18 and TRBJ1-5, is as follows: NAGVMQNPRHLVRRRGQEARLRCSPMKGHSHVYWYRQLPEEGLKFMVYLQKENIIDESGMPKERFSAEFPKEGPSILRIQQVVRGDSAAYFCASSPRQGRNQPQHFGDGTRLSIL.

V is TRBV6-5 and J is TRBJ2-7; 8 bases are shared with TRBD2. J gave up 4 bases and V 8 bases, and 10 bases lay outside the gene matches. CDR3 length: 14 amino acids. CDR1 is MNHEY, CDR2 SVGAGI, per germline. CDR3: CASWRSGRIYEQYF. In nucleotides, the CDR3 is TGTGCCAGCTGGAGAAGCGGGAGAATTTACGAGCAGTACTTC.

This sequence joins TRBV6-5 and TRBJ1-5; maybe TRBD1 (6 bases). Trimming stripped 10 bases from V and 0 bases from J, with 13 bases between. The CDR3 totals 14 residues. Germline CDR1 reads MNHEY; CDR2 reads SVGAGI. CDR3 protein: CATAQGYSNQPQHF. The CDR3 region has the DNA TGTGCCACGGCACAGGGCTATAGCAATCAGCCCCAGCATTTT.

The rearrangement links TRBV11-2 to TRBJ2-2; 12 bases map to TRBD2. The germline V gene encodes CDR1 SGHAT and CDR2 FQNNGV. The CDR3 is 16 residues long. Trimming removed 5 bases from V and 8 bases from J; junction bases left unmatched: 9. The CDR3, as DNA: TGTGCCAGCAGCCTGCTAGCGGGAGGGTTATCTGGGGAGCTGTTTTTT. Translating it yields CASSLLAGGLSGELFF.

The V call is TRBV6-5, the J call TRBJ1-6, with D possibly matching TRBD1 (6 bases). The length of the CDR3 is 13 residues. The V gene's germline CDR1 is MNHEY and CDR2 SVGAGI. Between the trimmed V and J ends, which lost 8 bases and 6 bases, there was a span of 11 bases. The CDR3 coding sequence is TGTGCCAGCGTTGGACAGATTAATTCACCCCTCCACTTT. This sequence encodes CASVGQINSPLHF.

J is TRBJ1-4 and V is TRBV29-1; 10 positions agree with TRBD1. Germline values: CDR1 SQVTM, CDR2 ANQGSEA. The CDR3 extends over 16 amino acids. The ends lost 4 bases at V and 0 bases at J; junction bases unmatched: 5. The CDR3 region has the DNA TGCAGCGTTGCTCAGGGGACAGGGGCAACTAATGAAAAACTGTTTTTT. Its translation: CSVAQGTGATNEKLFF. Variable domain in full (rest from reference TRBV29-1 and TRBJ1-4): SAVISQKPSRDICQRGTSLTIQCQVDSQVTMMFWYRQQPGQSLTLIATANQGSEATYESGFVIDKFPISRPNLTFSTLTVSNMSPEDSSIYLCSVAQGTGATNEKLFFGSGTQLSVL.

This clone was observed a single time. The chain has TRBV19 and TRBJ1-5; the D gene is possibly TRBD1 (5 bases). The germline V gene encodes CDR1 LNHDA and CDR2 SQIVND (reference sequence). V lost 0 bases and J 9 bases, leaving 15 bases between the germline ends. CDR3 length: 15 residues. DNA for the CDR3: TGTGCCAGTAGTATAGATCAGACAGTCCTTTGGCCCCAGCATTTT. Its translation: CASSIDQTVLWPQHF.

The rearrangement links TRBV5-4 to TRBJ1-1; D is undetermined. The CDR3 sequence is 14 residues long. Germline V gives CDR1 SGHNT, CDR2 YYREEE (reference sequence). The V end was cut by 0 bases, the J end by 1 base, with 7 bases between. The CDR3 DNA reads TGTGCCAGCAGCTTGGCCTTAGCGAACACTGAAGCTTTCTTT. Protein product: CASSLALANTEAFF.